This T cell receptor beta chain was recorded in a study of T cell responses to AZD1222 COVID-19 vaccine. On the study more broadly: Samples with a second dose at about 4 or about 12 weeks were pooled together.

The repertoire was sequenced with immunoSEQ multiplex PCR; TCRdb's copy has only in-frame clones and lacks some. Among 160,000 or so clones listed, about nine tenths were seen once. This clone was counted once. As yet, its antigen is unknown. Whole-study results and caveats: The breadth and depth of Spike-specific TCRs increased once two AZD1222 doses had been given. Donors skewed white British and female; clonal diversity was possibly underestimated. There were vaccine-associated CD4 TCRs across spike, dominant at 160-218 and 743-854.

This CDR3 contains 14 residues. The V gene lost 4 bases and the J gene lost 7 bases, with 13 bases spanning the gap. CDR1 and CDR2 from the germline V gene are MNHEY and SVGAGI. This chain links TRBV6-5 with TRBJ2-2, with D possibly being TRBD2 (6 bases). Sequenced here: peripheral blood, sampled on day 0 of AZD1222 vaccination. This TCR was sampled from an adult in good health. CDR3 protein: CASSSYGSIGELFF. The CDR3 DNA sequence: TGTGCCAGCAGTTCCTACGGGAGCATCGGGGAGCTGTTTTTT.